This TCR beta chain was identified during a study of T cells in Graves' hyperthyroidism and ophthalmopathy. As for this clonotype: Its antigen remains unidentified.

RNA transcripts served as the template for amplifying TCR beta CDR3 regions. Primed by the HTBI set, a first-round RT-PCR was run on the TCR CDR3. MiXCR, applied by TCRdb to the multiplex PCR reads, yields one record per CDR3 protein. The sample holds hundreds of thousands of distinct CDR3 sequences, roughly 21% seen once. Unmatched junction bases numbered 9, after V lost 3 bases and J lost 4 bases. This CDR3 has 16 amino acids. Germline lookup yields CDR1 KGHSY and CDR2 FQNENV. Study-wide results and limits: In the blood, most expanded thyroid clonotypes above 0.001 appeared as well.

The TCR comes from a man in his forties or fifties with Graves' ophthalmopathy. The sequenced sample was blood. The genes are TRBV16 and TRBJ1-2; 9 bases align to TRBD1. The chain's CDR3 is CASSHVQGAVPYGYTF. The CDR3 DNA is TGTGCCAGCAGCCACGTACAGGGGGCCGTACCCTATGGCTACACCTTC.